This T cell receptor beta chain is from a study of T cell responses to AZD1222 COVID-19 vaccine. Points from the study as a whole: Baseline seropositivity characterized only a handful of AZD1222 recipients.

Sequenced by immunoSEQ multiplex PCR; TCRdb stores in-frame clones only, minus some. The sample has more than 65,000 clones; over 75% are singletons. Concerning this clone: The antigen is undetermined.

The CDR3 is made up of 14 amino acids. Trimming removed 4 bases from V and 6 bases from J, with 13 bases in between. The germline CDR1 and CDR2 sequences are SGHRS and YFSETQ. The material was peripheral blood, obtained 28 days after the second AZD1222 dose. The rearrangement joins TRBV5-1 to TRBJ2-2, with D tentatively TRBD2 (5 bases). The clonotype originates from an adult who received the AZD1222 COVID-19 vaccine. The CDR3 reads CASSLGLAPGELFF. CDR3 in DNA: TGCGCCAGCAGCCTTGGGCTAGCACCCGGGGAGCTGTTTTTT.